This is a list of T cell receptor beta chains from one sample in a study of technical replicates of blood from a few donors. Assay used: immunoSEQ multiplex PCR; TCRdb lists only in-frame clones, some missing. Found here are some 80,000 clones, roughly 96% of them singletons; the top ten hold just over 0.3%. The specimen was T cells isolated from PBMCs. These receptors all stem from a human donor in good health. The CDR3 runs from the conserved cysteine through the conserved F or W. Each record gives: CDR3 DNA, CDR3 protein, J gene, V gene, clone size, D gene. The D gene is left open where the match is weak. The listing skips clone size in some rows; elsewhere it reads once, few, many or a size class.

TGCAGCGTTGAAGCACTGGGAGTCGGCCATGGCTACACCTTC	CSVEALGVGHGYTF	TRBJ1-2	TRBV29-1	.	.
TGTGCCAGCTCCGAGGGGGTAACGGGGACCCAGTACTTC	CASSEGVTGTQYF	TRBJ2-5	TRBV27	.	.
TGTGCCAGCAGCTTAGATGGGACTAGCGGGAGCACGAGTGAGCAGTTCTTC	CASSLDGTSGSTSEQFF	TRBJ2-1	TRBV7-2	once	TRBD2
TGCGCCAGCAAGGCCCCAGCGGGTACCTCCTACGAGCAGTACTTC	CASKAPAGTSYEQYF	TRBJ2-7	TRBV10-1	.	.
TGTGCCAGCAGCGCGGCAGGAGGTAATGAGCAGTTCTTC	CASSAAGGNEQFF	TRBJ2-1	TRBV7-9	.	.
TGTGCCACCAGTAAGAAGAGCGGGACGAACACCGGGGAGCTGTTTTTT	CATSKKSGTNTGELFF	TRBJ2-2	TRBV15	.	TRBD2
TGTGCCAGCACTCAGGGACAGGGGCCCTACGAGCAGTACTTC	CASTQGQGPYEQYF	TRBJ2-7	TRBV2	.	TRBD1
TGCGCCAGCAGCCAAGAACTAGGCGGTTCCTACGAGCAGTACTTC	CASSQELGGSYEQYF	TRBJ2-7	TRBV4-1	.	.
TGTGCCAGCAGCTTCGACAGGGCGGGTGAAAAACTGTTTTTT	CASSFDRAGEKLFF	TRBJ1-4	TRBV7-2	.	TRBD1
TGCAGCGTTGCATCTAGCTTGCGGGAGACCCAGTACTTC	CSVASSLRETQYF	TRBJ2-5	TRBV29-1	.	.
TGTGCCAGCAGCTTTCGGGTAGCGGGTGTTACAGATACGCAGTATTTT	CASSFRVAGVTDTQYF	TRBJ2-3	TRBV9	.	TRBD2
TGTGCCAGTAGTATAGTGGACAGAGCCAAAAACATTCAGTACTTC	CASSIVDRAKNIQYF	TRBJ2-4	TRBV19	once	.
TGTGCCAGCAGTACCCCTACGGACGAGCAGTACTTC	CASSTPTDEQYF	TRBJ2-7	TRBV6-6	.	.
TGTGCCAGCAGCTGGGGGCTAGCGGGGGCCTACGAGCAGTACTTC	CASSWGLAGAYEQYF	TRBJ2-7	TRBV5-6	.	TRBD2
TGTGCCAGCAGCTTCACGGACAGGGATCAGCCCCAGCATTTT	CASSFTDRDQPQHF	TRBJ1-5	TRBV11-2	.	TRBD1
TGCGCCAGCAATAAGGCTAGCGGGTCCTACGAGCAGTACTTC	CASNKASGSYEQYF	TRBJ2-7	TRBV10-1	.	TRBD2
TGTGCCAGCAGCCAAAAGACAGGGGTGAACACTGAAGCTTTCTTT	CASSQKTGVNTEAFF	TRBJ1-1	TRBV7-9	.	TRBD1
TGCGCCAGCCGGAGGACAGGGAACACTGAAGCTTTCTTT	CASRRTGNTEAFF	TRBJ1-1	TRBV4-1	.	TRBD1
TGCAGTGCGACAGTCCAAGAGACCCAGTACTTC	CSATVQETQYF	TRBJ2-5	TRBV20-1	.	.
TGTGCCAGTAGGGACAGGGGCCGGGGGGCCAACGTCCTGACTTTC	CASRDRGRGANVLTF	TRBJ2-6	TRBV19	.	TRBD1
TGTGCCAGCTCACGCCGGGACAGGGGGGGTGACACTGAAGCTTTCTTT	CASSRRDRGGDTEAFF	TRBJ1-1	TRBV18	.	TRBD1
TGCGCCAGCAGTGATTTAGGACTAGCGGGGGGGTCCTACAATGAGCAGTTCTTC	CASSDLGLAGGSYNEQFF	TRBJ2-1	TRBV10-1	.	TRBD2
TGTGCCAGCAGCTCTAACTTCTACAATGAGCAGTTCTTC	CASSSNFYNEQFF	TRBJ2-1	TRBV11-2	.	.
TGTGCCAGCAGTGAGTACAGGGCCCCGGGCTACGAGCAGTACTTC	CASSEYRAPGYEQYF	TRBJ2-7	TRBV6-1	.	.
TGTGCCAGCAGCTTAGGGACAAACACCGGGGAGCTGTTTTTT	CASSLGTNTGELFF	TRBJ2-2	TRBV7-3	.	.
TGTGCCAGCACCTGGGACTTACGAGAGACCCAGTACTTC	CASTWDLRETQYF	TRBJ2-5	TRBV5-4	.	.
TGCGCCAGCAGCCCCGGACAGGGCCCAGATACGCAGTATTTT	CASSPGQGPDTQYF	TRBJ2-3	TRBV5-1	.	TRBD1
TGTGCCAGCAGCTTACTAGCGGGAGTCGGCACAGATACGCAGTATTTT	CASSLLAGVGTDTQYF	TRBJ2-3	TRBV7-8	.	TRBD2
TGCGCCAGCAGCCAGGGATCCGGGATAGAGAACACTGAAGCTTTCTTT	CASSQGSGIENTEAFF	TRBJ1-1	TRBV4-1	.	.